A selection of T cell receptor beta chains follows, all from one sample in a study of PD-1 blockade in classical Hodgkin lymphoma. Assay: immunoSEQ multiplex PCR; the TCRdb copy retains only in-frame clones and omits some. The sample contains around 31,000 clones, about four fifths of which appear only once. The material sequenced was peripheral blood mononuclear cells (PBMCs), taken before the fourth cycle of nivolumab. All receptors come from a human donor with classical Hodgkin lymphoma. Each CDR3 is given with its conserved first and last residue. D genes are given only for firm matches. A clone size is listed for some rows: how often the clone was seen (once, few, many), or a class if it is expanded.

v_call	d_call	clone_size	j_call	cdr3_nt	cdr3_aa
TRBV19	NA	NA	TRBJ1-1	TGTGCCAGTAGTATTCGATCATATCGCGCCACTGAAGCTTTCTTT	CASSIRSYRATEAFF
TRBV6-6	TRBD1	NA	TRBJ1-1	TGTGCCAGCTCCCCGACAGGGGGCTGGACTGAAGCTTTCTTT	CASSPTGGWTEAFF
TRBV30	NA	NA	TRBJ2-1	TGTGCCTGGAGTGTGGGGAATGAGCAGTTCTTC	CAWSVGNEQFF
TRBV30	NA	NA	TRBJ2-1	TGTGCCTGGGGCGGGGACTTGAGGTCGAATGAGCAGTTCTTC	CAWGGDLRSNEQFF
TRBV28	NA	NA	TRBJ2-1	TGTGCCAGCAGTTTATTGAGCTCCTACAATGAGCAGTTCTTC	CASSLLSSYNEQFF
TRBV5-6	NA	NA	TRBJ2-1	TGTGCCAGCAGCGGAGTCATTAACAATGAGCAGTTCTTC	CASSGVINNEQFF
TRBV6-5	TRBD2	once	TRBJ2-1	TGTGCCAGCAGTTCCCCCGGGACTAGCGTACCCGGGGAGCAGTTCTTC	CASSSPGTSVPGEQFF
TRBV28	NA	NA	TRBJ2-3	TGTGCCAGCAGTTCGCAGGGAAGCACAGATACGCAGTATTTT	CASSSQGSTDTQYF
TRBV7-9	TRBD2	NA	TRBJ2-3	TGTGCCAGCAGCTACACTAGCGGGATAAGCACAGATACGCAGTATTTT	CASSYTSGISTDTQYF
TRBV11-2	NA	NA	TRBJ1-1	TGTGCCAGCAGCTTAGGCCGGATGAACACTGAAGCTTTCTTT	CASSLGRMNTEAFF
TRBV5-4	NA	NA	TRBJ2-1	TGTGCCAGCAGCTTGGCCCAGGGCCACTACAATGAGCAGTTCTTC	CASSLAQGHYNEQFF
TRBV5-4	TRBD2	NA	TRBJ2-7	TGTGCCAGCAGTCGGCAGCGGGATGAGGCCTACGAGCAGTACTTC	CASSRQRDEAYEQYF
TRBV10-3	NA	NA	TRBJ2-5	TGTGCCATCAGTGAGTCGGAAGAGACCCAGTACTTC	CAISESEETQYF
TRBV5-1	NA	NA	TRBJ1-6	TGCGCCAGCAGCTTGGCGGTTGACAGTAGGACGGATTCACCCCTCCACTTT	CASSLAVDSRTDSPLHF
TRBV4-3	NA	NA	TRBJ2-5	TGCGCCAGCAGCCAAGTTACAGGCCCGGAGACCCAGTACTTC	CASSQVTGPETQYF
TRBV27	TRBD1	NA	TRBJ2-3	TGTGCCAGCAGTGGGGGACAGGGGCGCCCCGCAGATACGCAGTATTTT	CASSGGQGRPADTQYF
TRBV14	TRBD1	once	TRBJ2-1	TGTGCCAGCAGCTGGGGGACAGGGTTGAATGAGCAGTTCTTC	CASSWGTGLNEQFF
TRBV10-3	TRBD1	NA	TRBJ2-7	TGTGCCATCAGCCGGGGGACAGGGTTCTACGAGCAGTACTTC	CAISRGTGFYEQYF
TRBV21-1	NA	NA	TRBJ1-1	TGTGCCAGCAGCCCCAAAGGTAACACTGAAGCTTTCTTT	CASSPKGNTEAFF
TRBV5-4	NA	NA	TRBJ1-1	TGTGCCAGCCAACCGGGCCGTTACCCGTCTGAAGCTTTCTTT	CASQPGRYPSEAFF
TRBV28	NA	NA	TRBJ1-1	TGTGCCAGCAAACTCCGGGATGATTGGGCGACTGAAGCTTTCTTT	CASKLRDDWATEAFF
TRBV14	TRBD2	medium-sized	TRBJ2-7	TGTGCCAGCGGGAGGGGATGGTACGAGCAGTACTTC	CASGRGWYEQYF